This is a list of T cell receptor beta chains from one sample in a study of cytomegalovirus exposure and HLA in healthy donors. Only in-frame clones appear in the TCRdb table, and some are missing; sequencing was by immunoSEQ multiplex PCR. Among some 65,000 clones listed, 71% were seen once. Sequencing was performed on PBMCs. These receptors were collected from a man aged 45 to 65 in good health and CMV-seropositive. The CDR3 runs from the conserved cysteine through the conserved F or W. D genes are given only for firm matches. A row's size may be missing; if present it is once, few, many or a size class.

clone size,D gene,J gene,V gene,CDR3 protein,CDR3 DNA
NA,NA,TRBJ1-2,TRBV19,CASSIGGDYGYTF,TGTGCCAGTAGTATAGGCGGGGACTATGGCTACACCTTC
few,NA,TRBJ2-1,TRBV27,CASSLSLSSLEFNEQFF,TGTGCCAGCAGTTTATCACTAAGCAGTCTAGAGTTTAATGAGCAGTTCTTC
NA,NA,TRBJ1-3,TRBV5-4,CASSTRGGPANAGNTIYF,TGTGCCAGCAGCACCCGCGGGGGACCCGCGAACGCTGGAAACACCATATATTTT
NA,NA,TRBJ2-5,TRBV5-1,CASSVDRPQETQYF,TGCGCCAGCAGCGTTGACAGGCCACAAGAGACCCAGTACTTC
once,NA,TRBJ2-5,TRBV19,CASSVASGETQYF,TGTGCCAGTAGTGTAGCCTCCGGAGAGACCCAGTACTTC
once,TRBD1,TRBJ2-7,TRBV27,CASSIDRVYEQYF,TGTGCCAGCAGTATTGACAGGGTCTACGAGCAGTACTTC
NA,NA,TRBJ2-4,TRBV6-1,CASSQAWGPHMQYF,TGTGCCAGCAGTCAAGCCTGGGGCCCCCACATGCAGTACTTC
NA,TRBD1,TRBJ1-4,TRBV2,CASSEAGTGWEKLFF,TGTGCCAGCAGCGAAGCGGGGACAGGGTGGGAGAAACTGTTTTTT
NA,TRBD2,TRBJ2-5,TRBV6-1,CASSAPAGGPRTQYF,TGTGCCAGCAGTGCACCAGCGGGGGGGCCAAGGACCCAGTACTTC
NA,NA,TRBJ1-5,TRBV6-1,CASREWRTLNQPQHF,TGTGCCAGCAGGGAGTGGAGAACCCTAAATCAGCCCCAGCATTTT
NA,NA,TRBJ2-5,TRBV7-9,CASSLELQHRETQYF,TGTGCCAGCAGCTTAGAGCTGCAACACAGGGAGACCCAGTACTTC
NA,TRBD1,TRBJ1-5,TRBV11-2,CASSWTGESQPQHF,TGTGCCAGCAGTTGGACAGGGGAGTCTCAGCCCCAGCATTTT
NA,TRBD2,TRBJ2-3,TRBV2,CASSAGLAVTDTQYF,TGTGCCAGCAGTGCCGGACTAGCGGTCACAGATACGCAGTATTTT
NA,TRBD2,TRBJ2-7,TRBV4-2,CASSLEGGLAGGAYEQYF,TGTGCCAGCAGTCTAGAAGGGGGACTAGCGGGGGGGGCCTACGAGCAGTACTTC
NA,NA,TRBJ1-5,TRBV19,CASRISGINQPQHF,TGTGCCAGTAGAATTTCAGGGATCAATCAGCCCCAGCATTTT
NA,TRBD2,TRBJ2-7,TRBV10-2,CASRAGTSVLYEQYF,TGCGCCAGCAGGGCTGGGACTAGCGTACTCTACGAGCAGTACTTC
NA,NA,TRBJ1-5,TRBV19,CASSGEMGPQHF,TGTGCCAGTAGCGGGGAGATGGGGCCCCAGCATTTT
NA,NA,TRBJ1-2,TRBV9,CASSVVKSAGVPYGYTF,TGTGCCAGCAGCGTAGTAAAGTCGGCAGGGGTCCCCTATGGCTACACCTTC
NA,TRBD2,TRBJ2-1,TRBV7-9,CASSLATQGLAGNNEQFF,TGTGCCAGCAGCTTAGCGACCCAAGGACTAGCGGGGAACAATGAGCAGTTCTTC
NA,NA,TRBJ1-1,TRBV6-6,CASSHGWQGTEAFF,TGTGCCAGCAGTCACGGATGGCAGGGGACTGAAGCTTTCTTT
NA,NA,TRBJ2-7,TRBV5-1,CASSKDTVSGQQYEQYF,TGCGCCAGCAGCAAAGACACCGTATCGGGACAACAATACGAGCAGTACTTC
few,TRBD2,TRBJ2-1,TRBV7-2,CASSSSGASYNEQFF,TGTGCCAGCAGCTCTAGCGGGGCGTCCTACAATGAGCAGTTCTTC
once,NA,TRBJ2-7,TRBV30,CAWSVGGAASYEQYF,TGTGCCTGGAGTGTAGGGGGGGCAGCGTCCTACGAGCAGTACTTC
NA,TRBD1,TRBJ1-5,TRBV28,CASSLGGRGRSQPQHF,TGTGCCAGCAGTTTGGGGGGCAGGGGGCGTAGTCAGCCCCAGCATTTT
NA,TRBD2,TRBJ2-7,TRBV7-8,CASSLVRGVARTITYEQYF,TGTGCCAGCAGCTTAGTTCGGGGGGTGGCTCGGACTATTACTTACGAGCAGTACTTC
NA,NA,TRBJ2-7,TRBV7-2,CASSPGVEQYF,TGTGCCAGCAGCCCAGGGGTCGAGCAGTACTTC
NA,TRBD1,TRBJ1-5,TRBV28,CASSSLLTRDRGPYQPQHF,TGTGCCAGCAGTTCTCTTTTGACAAGGGACAGGGGGCCGTATCAGCCCCAGCATTTT
NA,NA,TRBJ1-2,TRBV5-4,CASSRPGREGEGYTF,TGTGCCAGCAGCCGCCCGGGAAGGGAAGGCGAGGGCTACACCTTC
NA,NA,TRBJ1-2,TRBV11-2,CASSLDSASNYGYTF,TGTGCCAGCAGCTTAGATTCCGCCAGTAACTATGGCTACACCTTC
few,NA,TRBJ1-5,TRBV27,CASSSLWGDSNQPQHF,TGTGCCAGCAGTTCCCTTTGGGGCGATAGCAATCAGCCCCAGCATTTT
NA,NA,TRBJ2-7,TRBV14,CASSERGEQYF,TGTGCCAGCAGCGAAAGGGGGGAGCAGTACTTC
once,NA,TRBJ2-5,TRBV18,CASSPSQTQYF,TGTGCCAGCTCACCAAGCCAGACCCAGTACTTC
NA,TRBD2,TRBJ2-2,TRBV14,CASSQAAGGHGGELFF,TGTGCCAGCAGCCAAGCGGCGGGGGGGCATGGCGGGGAGCTGTTTTTT
NA,TRBD1,TRBJ2-2,TRBV7-3,CASGPTGLAPNTGELFF,TGTGCCAGCGGCCCGACAGGGTTAGCCCCGAACACCGGGGAGCTGTTTTTT
NA,TRBD1,TRBJ2-7,TRBV6-5,CASSSDRGYEQYF,TGTGCCAGCAGTTCGGACAGGGGCTACGAGCAGTACTTC
NA,NA,TRBJ1-1,TRBV27,CASSLSAGLAEAFF,TGTGCCAGCAGTTTATCGGCAGGTCTGGCTGAAGCTTTCTTT
NA,NA,TRBJ2-5,TRBV7-9,CASSLDRSVETQYF,TGTGCCAGCAGCTTAGACCGAAGCGTGGAGACCCAGTACTTC
few,TRBD1,TRBJ1-1,TRBV29-1,CSVGFGQGGTEAFF,TGCAGCGTCGGCTTCGGACAGGGCGGGACTGAAGCTTTCTTT
NA,NA,TRBJ2-3,TRBV5-4,CASSLASDTQYF,TGTGCCAGCAGCTTGGCCTCCGATACGCAGTATTTT
NA,NA,TRBJ2-3,TRBV15,CAISRDPDSGTDTQYF,TGTGCCATCAGCAGAGATCCGGACAGTGGCACAGATACGCAGTATTTT
NA,NA,TRBJ2-5,TRBV6-1,CASGGAGTQETQYF,TGTGCCAGCGGGGGGGCGGGGACTCAAGAGACCCAGTACTTC
NA,TRBD2,TRBJ2-7,TRBV11-2,CASSRGVTEQYF,TGTGCCAGCAGCCGGGGGGTAACCGAGCAGTACTTC
NA,TRBD2,TRBJ2-7,TRBV5-5,CASSFPGGGSNEQYF,TGTGCCAGCAGCTTCCCCGGGGGGGGCAGCAACGAGCAGTACTTC
NA,TRBD2,TRBJ2-5,TRBV7-2,CASSLAGLVQETQYF,TGTGCCAGCAGCTTAGCTGGACTAGTCCAAGAGACCCAGTACTTC
NA,TRBD1,TRBJ1-1,TRBV19,CASTVSGTGVPEAFF,TGTGCCAGTACCGTCTCTGGGACAGGAGTCCCTGAAGCTTTCTTT
NA,NA,TRBJ2-7,TRBV4-2,CASSQDTTSGEQYF,TGTGCCAGCAGCCAAGACACGACCAGCGGCGAGCAGTACTTC
NA,NA,TRBJ1-6,TRBV5-1,CASSSTGPIPGSPLHF,TGCGCCAGCAGCTCAACCGGTCCTATTCCTGGTTCACCCCTCCACTTT
NA,TRBD2,TRBJ2-3,TRBV5-1,CASSLGGGASDTQYF,TGCGCCAGCAGCTTGGGCGGGGGGGCCTCAGATACGCAGTATTTT
NA,NA,TRBJ2-7,TRBV27,CASSPLSRSEQYF,TGTGCCAGCAGTCCCCTCTCCCGGTCGGAGCAGTACTTC
NA,NA,TRBJ2-1,TRBV4-1,CASSQEITRGYNEQFF,TGCGCCAGCAGCCAAGAAATCACCCGAGGCTACAATGAGCAGTTCTTC
few,NA,TRBJ1-1,TRBV4-2,CASSQGRGTEAFF,TGTGCCAGCAGCCAAGGGAGGGGCACTGAAGCTTTCTTT
NA,TRBD1,TRBJ1-1,TRBV7-2,CASSRRRQGVEAFF,TGTGCCAGCAGTCGCCGAAGACAGGGGGTGGAAGCTTTCTTT
few,NA,TRBJ2-7,TRBV19,CASSIGVVGRHYEQYF,TGTGCCAGTAGTATAGGAGTGGTGGGGCGGCACTACGAGCAGTACTTC
NA,NA,TRBJ2-7,TRBV27,CASRTVGGSNEQYF,TGTGCCAGCAGAACCGTTGGGGGGTCCAACGAGCAGTACTTC
NA,NA,TRBJ2-2,TRBV7-6,CASSSIEAGELFF,TGTGCCAGCAGCTCGATAGAAGCCGGGGAGCTGTTTTTT
few,NA,TRBJ1-5,TRBV2,CASSEATVGQPQHF,TGTGCCAGCAGTGAAGCTACAGTTGGACAGCCCCAGCATTTT
few,TRBD2,TRBJ2-3,TRBV7-9,CASSVTSGPSTDTQYF,TGTGCCAGCAGCGTAACTAGCGGACCTAGCACAGATACGCAGTATTTT
NA,TRBD1,TRBJ2-7,TRBV6-1,CASRTTGGYYEQYF,TGTGCCAGCAGAACTACAGGGGGTTACTACGAGCAGTACTTC
NA,TRBD2,TRBJ2-4,TRBV5-1,CASSSGLAGGVVGNIQYF,TGCGCCAGCAGCTCGGGATTAGCGGGAGGGGTGGTGGGAAACATTCAGTACTTC
NA,TRBD2,TRBJ2-2,TRBV9,CASSPRIAGTGELFF,TGTGCCAGCAGCCCCCGGATAGCGGGGACCGGGGAGCTGTTTTTT